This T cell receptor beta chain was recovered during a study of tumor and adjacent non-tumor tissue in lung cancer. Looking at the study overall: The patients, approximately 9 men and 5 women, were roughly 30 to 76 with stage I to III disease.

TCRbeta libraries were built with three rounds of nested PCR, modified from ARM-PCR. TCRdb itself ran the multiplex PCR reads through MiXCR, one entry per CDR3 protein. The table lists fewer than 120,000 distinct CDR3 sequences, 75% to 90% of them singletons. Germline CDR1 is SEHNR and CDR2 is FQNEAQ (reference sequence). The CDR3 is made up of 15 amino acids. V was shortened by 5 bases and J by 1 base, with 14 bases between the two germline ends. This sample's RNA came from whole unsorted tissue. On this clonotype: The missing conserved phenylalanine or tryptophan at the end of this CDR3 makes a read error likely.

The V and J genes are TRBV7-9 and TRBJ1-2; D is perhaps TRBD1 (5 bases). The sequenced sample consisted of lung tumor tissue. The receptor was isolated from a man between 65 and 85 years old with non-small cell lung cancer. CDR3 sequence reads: CASSVKQADNYGYTL. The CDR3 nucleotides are TGTGCCAGCAGCGTCAAACAGGCGGATAACTATGGCTACACCTTA.